A selection of T cell receptor beta chains follows, all from one sample in a study of tumor and adjacent non-tumor tissue in lung cancer. In TCRdb, the multiplex PCR reads were re-called with MiXCR into one record per CDR3 protein. The sample has approximately 150,000 distinct CDR3 sequences, approximately 72% seen once; the top ten hold around a sixth. Sequencing input: lung tumor tissue. These receptors came from a man in his sixties with small cell lung cancer. Each CDR3 is given with its conserved first and last residue. Each record gives: clone size, V gene, D gene, J gene, CDR3 protein, CDR3 DNA. A D gene is named only where the DNA matches it firmly. Size is omitted from some rows. Given values are once, few, many or a class for expanded clones.

clone_size: NA; v_call: TRBV7-9; d_call: TRBD1; j_call: TRBJ1-1; cdr3_aa: CASTISWAGGTEAFF; cdr3_nt: TGTGCCAGCACCATTTCGTGGGCAGGGGGGACTGAAGCTTTCTTT
clone_size: few; v_call: TRBV7-8; d_call: NA; j_call: TRBJ2-2; cdr3_aa: CASSYRRPGDGELFF; cdr3_nt: TGTGCCAGCAGCTACAGAAGACCTGGGGACGGGGAGCTGTTTTTT
clone_size: NA; v_call: TRBV20-1; d_call: TRBD1; j_call: TRBJ1-2; cdr3_aa: CSARSTLRDRTYGYTF; cdr3_nt: TGCAGTGCTAGATCTACGCTCCGGGACAGGACATATGGCTACACCTTC
clone_size: NA; v_call: TRBV6-5; d_call: NA; j_call: TRBJ1-1; cdr3_aa: CGSSYNTEAFF; cdr3_nt: TGTGGCAGCAGTTATAACACTGAAGCTTTCTTC
clone_size: NA; v_call: TRBV4-1; d_call: TRBD1; j_call: TRBJ2-5; cdr3_aa: CASSQDGTGGGEIQYF; cdr3_nt: TGCGCGAGCAGCCAAGATGGGACAGGGGGCGGCGAGATCCAGTACTTC
clone_size: NA; v_call: TRBV11-2; d_call: NA; j_call: TRBJ2-3; cdr3_aa: CVSSLLGSGVTDTQYF; cdr3_nt: TGTGTCAGCAGCCTCCTAGGAAGTGGCGTCACAGATACGCAGTATTTT
clone_size: NA; v_call: TRBV6-1; d_call: TRBD2; j_call: TRBJ2-1; cdr3_aa: CASNEGTSGGNEQFF; cdr3_nt: TGTGCCAGCAATGAAGGGACTAGCGGGGGCAATGAGCAGTTCTTC
clone_size: NA; v_call: TRBV18; d_call: TRBD2; j_call: TRBJ2-5; cdr3_aa: CASSSGLAGAETQYF; cdr3_nt: TGTGCCAGCTCATCCGGACTAGCGGGAGCAGAGACCCAGTACTTC
clone_size: NA; v_call: TRBV6-6; d_call: NA; j_call: TRBJ2-5; cdr3_aa: CASSPARGQETQYF; cdr3_nt: TGTGCCAGCAGCCCTGCTCGAGGTCAAGAGACCCAGTACTTC
clone_size: NA; v_call: TRBV11-2; d_call: NA; j_call: TRBJ2-2; cdr3_aa: CTSSLIDGGWTGELFF; cdr3_nt: TGTACCAGCAGCTTAATTGATGGGGGGTGGACCGGGGAGCTGTTTTTT
clone_size: NA; v_call: TRBV29-1; d_call: NA; j_call: TRBJ2-3; cdr3_aa: CSVSPGRPITDTQYF; cdr3_nt: TGCAGCGTCAGCCCGGGACGCCCTATCACAGATACGCAGTATTTT
clone_size: few; v_call: TRBV6-1; d_call: TRBD1; j_call: TRBJ1-2; cdr3_aa: CASSYSDRGNGYTF; cdr3_nt: TGTGCCAGCAGTTATTCGGACAGGGGAAATGGCTACACCTTC
clone_size: medium-sized; v_call: TRBV29-1; d_call: TRBD1; j_call: TRBJ1-2; cdr3_aa: CSVRTGPNYGYTF; cdr3_nt: TGCAGCGTTCGGACAGGGCCTAACTATGGCTACACCTTC
clone_size: NA; v_call: TRBV20-1; d_call: TRBD2; j_call: TRBJ2-7; cdr3_aa: CSAELAGSYEQYF; cdr3_nt: TGCAGTGCAGAACTAGCGGGGTCCTACGAGCAGTACTTC
clone_size: NA; v_call: TRBV14; d_call: NA; j_call: TRBJ2-5; cdr3_aa: CASSQEVRTQETHYF; cdr3_nt: TGTGCCAGCAGCCAAGAAGTACGGACACAAGAGACCCACTACTTC
clone_size: NA; v_call: TRBV12-3/TRBV12-4; d_call: NA; j_call: TRBJ2-5; cdr3_aa: CASALAGDIETQCF; cdr3_nt: TGTGCCAGTGCTCTCGCTGGCGATATAGAGACCCAGTGCTTC
clone_size: NA; v_call: TRBV6-1; d_call: NA; j_call: TRBJ1-2; cdr3_aa: CASSEGRAYGYTF; cdr3_nt: TGTGCCAGCAGTGAGGGTCGGGCCTATGGCTACACCTTC
clone_size: NA; v_call: TRBV4-1; d_call: NA; j_call: TRBJ2-2; cdr3_aa: CASSQPLGPGELFF; cdr3_nt: TGCGCCAGCAGCCAGCCGTTGGGCCCCGGGGAGCTGTTTTTT
clone_size: once; v_call: TRBV20-1; d_call: TRBD2; j_call: TRBJ2-7; cdr3_aa: CSARSRTSGNEQYF; cdr3_nt: TGCAGTGCTAGATCTAGGACTAGCGGGAACGAGCAGTACTTC
clone_size: many; v_call: TRBV5-5; d_call: NA; j_call: TRBJ1-5; cdr3_aa: CASRMGWGQPNQPQHF; cdr3_nt: TGTGCCAGCAGGATGGGCTGGGGCCAACCCAATCAGCCCCAGCATTTT
clone_size: NA; v_call: TRBV11-3; d_call: TRBD2; j_call: TRBJ2-3; cdr3_aa: CASSQREEWGTRYF; cdr3_nt: TGTGCCAGCAGTCAGCGGGAGGAGTGGGGTACTCGGTATTTT
clone_size: NA; v_call: TRBV29-1; d_call: TRBD2; j_call: TRBJ2-1; cdr3_aa: CSDLTSGRGDEQFF; cdr3_nt: TGCAGCGATCTAACTAGCGGGAGGGGTGACGAGCAGTTCTTC
clone_size: NA; v_call: TRBV6-1; d_call: NA; j_call: TRBJ1-5; cdr3_aa: CASNEMVATDTQHF; cdr3_nt: TGTGCCAGCAATGAAATGGTAGCGACAGATACGCAGCATTTT